One T cell receptor (beta chain) is described in this entry. Antigen unknown. The sample is drawn from a study of radiotherapy plus CTLA-4 blockade in lung cancer. General study findings and limits: Tumor-derived TCR clones expanded in blood after radiotherapy plus ipilimumab.

Sequencing was performed with immunoSEQ multiplex PCR; in TCRdb, only in-frame clones are kept and a portion is missing. The data contain about 85,000 clones, roughly 86% of them singletons. CDR1 and CDR2 from the germline V gene are SNHLY and FYNNEI. The junction had 2 bases not matched to a gene; V was cut back by 1 base and J by 3 bases. The CDR3 extends over 14 amino acids. The material sequenced was peripheral blood, taken from a patient treated with radiotherapy plus ipilimumab. This chain uses TRBV2 with TRBJ1-2; 7 nucleotides agree with TRBD1. This clonotype was sampled from a human donor with non-small cell lung cancer who had a partial response to radiotherapy plus ipilimumab. For the CDR3, the DNA is TGTGCCAGCAGTGAAGACAGGGGAGACTATGGCTACACCTTC. Its translation is CASSEDRGDYGYTF.